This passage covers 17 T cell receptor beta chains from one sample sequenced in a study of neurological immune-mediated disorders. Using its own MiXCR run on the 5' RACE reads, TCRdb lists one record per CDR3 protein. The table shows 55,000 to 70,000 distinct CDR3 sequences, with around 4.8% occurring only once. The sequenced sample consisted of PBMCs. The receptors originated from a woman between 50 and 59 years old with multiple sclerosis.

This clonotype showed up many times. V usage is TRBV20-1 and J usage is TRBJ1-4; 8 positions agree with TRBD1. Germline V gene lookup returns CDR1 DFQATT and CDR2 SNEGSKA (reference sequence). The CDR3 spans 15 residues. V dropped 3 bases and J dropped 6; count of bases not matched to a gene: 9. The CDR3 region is CSARDPTGVDEKLFF. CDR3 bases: TGCAGTGCTAGGGATCCGACAGGGGTGGATGAAAAACTGTTTTTT.

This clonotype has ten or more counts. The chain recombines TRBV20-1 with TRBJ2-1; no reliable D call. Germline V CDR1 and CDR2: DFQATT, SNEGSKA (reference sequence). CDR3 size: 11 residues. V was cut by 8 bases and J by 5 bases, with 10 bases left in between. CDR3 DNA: TGCAGTTTCTACCGAAACAATGAGCAGTTCTTC. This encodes CSFYRNNEQFF.

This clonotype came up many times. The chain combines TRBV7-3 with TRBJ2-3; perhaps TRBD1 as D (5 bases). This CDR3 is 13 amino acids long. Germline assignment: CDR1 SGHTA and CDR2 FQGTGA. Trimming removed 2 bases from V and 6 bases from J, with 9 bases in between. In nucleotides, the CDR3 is TGTGCCAGCAGCTTAGAAGGGGCCGATACGCAGTATTTT. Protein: CASSLEGADTQYF.

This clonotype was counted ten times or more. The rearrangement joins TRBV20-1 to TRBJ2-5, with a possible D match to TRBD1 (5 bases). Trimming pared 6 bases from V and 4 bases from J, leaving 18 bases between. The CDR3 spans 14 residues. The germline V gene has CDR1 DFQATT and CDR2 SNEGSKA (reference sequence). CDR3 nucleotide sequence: TGCAGTGCCAGGGTAGGAGACTCACGAGAGACCCAGTACTTC. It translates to CSARVGDSRETQYF.

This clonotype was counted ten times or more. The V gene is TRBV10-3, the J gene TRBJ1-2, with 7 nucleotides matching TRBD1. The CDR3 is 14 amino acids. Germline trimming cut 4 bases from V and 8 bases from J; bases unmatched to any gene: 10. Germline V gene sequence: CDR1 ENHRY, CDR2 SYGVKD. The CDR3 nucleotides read TGTGCCATCAGTGCAGGGACAGCGGAACCCGGCTACACCTTC. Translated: CAISAGTAEPGYTF.

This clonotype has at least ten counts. The CDR3 loop reads CSARDPGGPTNEKLFF. For the CDR3, the DNA is TGCAGTGCTAGAGATCCCGGTGGGCCAACTAATGAAAAACTGTTTTTT. The V gene is TRBV20-1, the J gene TRBJ1-4; D unresolved. With 0 bases removed from V and 0 bases from J, the gap between germline ends came to 11 bases. From germline, CDR1 is DFQATT and CDR2 SNEGSKA (reference sequence). The length of the CDR3 is 16 residues.

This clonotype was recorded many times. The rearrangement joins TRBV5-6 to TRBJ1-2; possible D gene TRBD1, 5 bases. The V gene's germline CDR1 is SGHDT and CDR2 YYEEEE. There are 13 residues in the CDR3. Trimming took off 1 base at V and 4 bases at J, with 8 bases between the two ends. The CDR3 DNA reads TGTGCCAGCAGCTTGCAGGGTCCCTATGGCTACACCTTC. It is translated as CASSLQGPYGYTF.

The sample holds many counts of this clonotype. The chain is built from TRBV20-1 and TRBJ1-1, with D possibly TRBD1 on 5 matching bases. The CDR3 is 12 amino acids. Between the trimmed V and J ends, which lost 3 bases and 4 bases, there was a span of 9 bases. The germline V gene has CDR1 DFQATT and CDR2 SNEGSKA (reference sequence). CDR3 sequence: CSASTGATEAFF. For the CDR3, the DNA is TGCAGTGCTAGTACAGGCGCCACTGAAGCTTTCTTT.

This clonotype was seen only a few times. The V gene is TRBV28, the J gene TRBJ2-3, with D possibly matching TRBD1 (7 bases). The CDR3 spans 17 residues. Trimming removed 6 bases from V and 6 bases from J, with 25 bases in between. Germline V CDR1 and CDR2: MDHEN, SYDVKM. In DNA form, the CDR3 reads TGTGCCAGCAGCCCCCTCGTTCTAGGGGGCGGGGCGGATACGCAGTATTTT. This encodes CASSPLVLGGGADTQYF. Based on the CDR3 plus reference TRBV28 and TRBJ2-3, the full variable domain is DVKVTQSSRYLVKRTGEKVFLECVQDMDHENMFWYRQDPGLGLRLIYFSYDVKMKEKGDIPEGYSVSREKKERFSLILESASTNQTSMYLCASSPLVLGGGADTQYFGPGTRLTVL.

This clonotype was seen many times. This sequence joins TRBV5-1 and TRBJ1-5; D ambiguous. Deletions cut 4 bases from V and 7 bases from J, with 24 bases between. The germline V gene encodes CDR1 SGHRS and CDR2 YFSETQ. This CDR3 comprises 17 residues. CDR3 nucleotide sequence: TGCGCCAGCAGCAGACGTTCCGGGCCAATTAGGGAGCAGCCCCAGCATTTT. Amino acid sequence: CASSRRSGPIREQPQHF.

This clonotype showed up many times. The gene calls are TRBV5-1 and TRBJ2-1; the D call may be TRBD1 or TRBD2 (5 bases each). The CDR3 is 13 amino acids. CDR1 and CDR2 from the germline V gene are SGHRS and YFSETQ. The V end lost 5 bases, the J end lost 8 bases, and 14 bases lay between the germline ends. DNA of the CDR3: TGCGCCAGCAGTATGGGACGGCCCGATGAGCAGTTCTTC. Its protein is CASSMGRPDEQFF.

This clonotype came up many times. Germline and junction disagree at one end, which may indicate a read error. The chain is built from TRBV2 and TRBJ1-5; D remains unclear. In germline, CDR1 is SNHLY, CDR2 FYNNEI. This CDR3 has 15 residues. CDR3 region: CASSKGEVSNQPQNF. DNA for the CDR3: TGTGCCAGCAGCAAAGGAGAGGTTAGCAATCAGCCCCAGAATTTT.

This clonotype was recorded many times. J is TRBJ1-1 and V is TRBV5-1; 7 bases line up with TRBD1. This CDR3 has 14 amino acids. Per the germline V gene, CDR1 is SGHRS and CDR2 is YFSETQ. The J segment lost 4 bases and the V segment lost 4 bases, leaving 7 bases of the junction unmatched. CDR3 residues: CASSAQGGGTEAFF. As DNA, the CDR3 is TGCGCCAGCAGCGCCCAGGGGGGAGGCACTGAAGCTTTCTTT.

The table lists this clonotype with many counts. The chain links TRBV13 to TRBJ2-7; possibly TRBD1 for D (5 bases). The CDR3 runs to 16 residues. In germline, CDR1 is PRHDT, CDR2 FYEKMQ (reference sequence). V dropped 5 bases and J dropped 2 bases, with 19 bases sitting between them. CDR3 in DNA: TGTGCCAGCAGCCGGAGAGAAGGGGCGAACCCCTACGAGCAGTACTTC. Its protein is CASSRREGANPYEQYF. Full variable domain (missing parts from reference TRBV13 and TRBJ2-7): AAGVIQSPRHLIKEKRETATLKCYPIPRHDTVYWYQQGPGQDPQFLISFYEKMQSDKGSIPDRFSAQQFSDYHSELNMSSLELGDSALYFCASSRREGANPYEQYFGPGTRLTVT.

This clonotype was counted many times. The CDR3 sequence is CSAVPGAPANEQFF. The DNA of the CDR3 is TGCAGCGCGGTACCGGGAGCCCCTGCTAATGAGCAGTTCTTC. The chain is built from TRBV29-1 and TRBJ2-1; TRBD2 might be the D (6 bases). From germline, CDR1 is SQVTM and CDR2 ANQGSEA. Trimming stripped 7 bases from V and 7 bases from J, with 20 bases between. The CDR3 is 14 amino acids.

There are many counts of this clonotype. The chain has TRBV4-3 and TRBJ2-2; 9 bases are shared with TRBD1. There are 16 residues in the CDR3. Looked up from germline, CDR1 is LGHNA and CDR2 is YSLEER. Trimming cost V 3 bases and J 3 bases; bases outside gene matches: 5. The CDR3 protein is CASSQRTGEYTGELFF. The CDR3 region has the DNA TGCGCCAGCAGCCAGAGGACAGGGGAATACACCGGGGAGCTGTTTTTT.

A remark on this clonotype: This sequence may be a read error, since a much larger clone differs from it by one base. The CDR3 loop is CASSQVGRGYNEQFF. In DNA, the CDR3 is TGCGCCAGCAGCCAAGTTGGTAGAGGATACAATGAGCAGTTCTTC. The chain links TRBV4-1 to TRBJ2-1; D unclear. This CDR3 contains 15 residues. Germline CDR1 and CDR2: MGHRA and YSYEKL. The V end lost 1 base, the J end lost 4 bases, and 11 bases lay between the germline ends.